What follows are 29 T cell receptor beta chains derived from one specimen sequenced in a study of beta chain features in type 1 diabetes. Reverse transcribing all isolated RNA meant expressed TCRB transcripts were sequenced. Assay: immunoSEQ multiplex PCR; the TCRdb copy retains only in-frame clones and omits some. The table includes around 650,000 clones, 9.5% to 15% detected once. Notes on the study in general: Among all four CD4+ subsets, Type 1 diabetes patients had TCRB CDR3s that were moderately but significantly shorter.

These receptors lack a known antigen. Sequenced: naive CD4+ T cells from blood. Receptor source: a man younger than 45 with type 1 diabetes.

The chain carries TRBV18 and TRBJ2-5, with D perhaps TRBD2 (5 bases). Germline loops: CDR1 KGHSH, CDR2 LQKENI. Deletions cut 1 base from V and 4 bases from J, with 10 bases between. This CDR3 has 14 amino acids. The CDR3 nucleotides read TGTGCCAGCTCACCACGCGTAGCGCGAGAGACCCAGTACTTC. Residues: CASSPRVARETQYF.

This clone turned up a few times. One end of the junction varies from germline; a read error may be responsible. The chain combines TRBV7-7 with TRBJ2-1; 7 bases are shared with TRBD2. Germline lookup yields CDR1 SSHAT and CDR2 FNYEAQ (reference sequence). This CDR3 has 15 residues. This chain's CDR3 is CASSLGGTVYNEQFF. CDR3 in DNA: TGTGCTAGCAGCTTGGGAGGGACGGTCTACAATGAGCAGTTCTTC. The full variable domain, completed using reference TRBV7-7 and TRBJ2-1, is GAGVSQSPRYKVTKRGQDVTLRCDPISSHATLYWYQQALGQGPEFLTYFNYEAQPDKSGLPSDRFSAERPEGSISTLTIQRTEQRDSAMYRCASSLGGTVYNEQFFGPGTRLTVL.

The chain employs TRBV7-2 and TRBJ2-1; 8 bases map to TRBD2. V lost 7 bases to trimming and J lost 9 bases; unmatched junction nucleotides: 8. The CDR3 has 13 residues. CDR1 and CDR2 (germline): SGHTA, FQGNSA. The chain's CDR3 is CASTSVGGAEQFF. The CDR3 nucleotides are TGTGCCAGCACCTCCGTCGGGGGGGCTGAGCAGTTCTTC.

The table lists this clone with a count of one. The CDR3: CASSFGQRSSYNEQFF. CDR3 sequence (DNA): TGTGCCAGCAGCTTTGGTCAGAGAAGCTCCTACAATGAGCAGTTCTTC. The V gene is TRBV7-2, the J gene TRBJ2-1; the D is unclear. CDR1 is SGHTA, CDR2 FQGNSA, per germline. This CDR3 spans 16 amino acids. V was shortened by 3 bases and J by 0 bases, with 12 bases between the two germline ends.

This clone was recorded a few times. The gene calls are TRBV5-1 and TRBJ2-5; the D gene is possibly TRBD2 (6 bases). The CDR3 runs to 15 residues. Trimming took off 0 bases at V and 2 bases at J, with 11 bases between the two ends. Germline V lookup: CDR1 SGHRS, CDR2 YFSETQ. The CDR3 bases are TGCGCCAGCAGCTTGGCCCTGGAGGGACAAGAGACCCAGTACTTC. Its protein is CASSLALEGQETQYF.

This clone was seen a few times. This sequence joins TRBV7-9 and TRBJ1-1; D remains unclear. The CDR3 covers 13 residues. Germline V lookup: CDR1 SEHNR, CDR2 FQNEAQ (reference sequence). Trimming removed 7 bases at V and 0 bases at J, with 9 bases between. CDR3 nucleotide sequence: TGTGCCAGCAATGAGTTAGTGAACACTGAAGCTTTCTTT. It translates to CASNELVNTEAFF. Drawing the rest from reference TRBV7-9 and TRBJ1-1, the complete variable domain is DTGVSQNPRHKITKRGQNVTFRCDPISEHNRLYWYRQTLGQGPEFLTYFQNEAQLEKSRLLSDRFSAERPKGSFSTLEIQRTEQGDSAMYLCASNELVNTEAFFGQGTRLTVV.

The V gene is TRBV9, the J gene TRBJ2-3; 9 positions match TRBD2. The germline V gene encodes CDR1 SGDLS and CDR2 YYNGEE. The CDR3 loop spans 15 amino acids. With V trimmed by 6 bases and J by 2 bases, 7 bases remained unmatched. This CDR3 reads CASKVSGGITDTQYF. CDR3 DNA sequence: TGTGCCAGCAAAGTCAGCGGGGGGATCACAGATACGCAGTATTTT.

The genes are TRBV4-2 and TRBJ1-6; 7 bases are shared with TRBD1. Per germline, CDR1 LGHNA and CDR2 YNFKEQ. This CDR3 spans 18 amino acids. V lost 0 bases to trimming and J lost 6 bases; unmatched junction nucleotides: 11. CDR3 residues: CASSQEAAGQATNSPLHF. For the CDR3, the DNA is TGTGCCAGCAGCCAAGAAGCAGCAGGACAGGCTACTAATTCACCCCTCCACTTT.

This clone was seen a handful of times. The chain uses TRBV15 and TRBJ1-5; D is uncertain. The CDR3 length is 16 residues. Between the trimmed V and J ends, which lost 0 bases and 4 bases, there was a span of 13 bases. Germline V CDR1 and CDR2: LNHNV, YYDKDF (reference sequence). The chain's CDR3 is CATSRDLVTGNQPQHF. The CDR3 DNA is TGTGCCACCAGCAGAGATCTTGTCACGGGAAATCAGCCCCAGCATTTT.

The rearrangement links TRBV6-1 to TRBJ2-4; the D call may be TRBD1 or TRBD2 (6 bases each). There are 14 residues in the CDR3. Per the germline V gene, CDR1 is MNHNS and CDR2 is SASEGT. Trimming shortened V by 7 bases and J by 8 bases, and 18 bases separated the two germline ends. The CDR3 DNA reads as TGTGCCAGCATCCTAGGAGGGACAACGGACATTCAGTACTTC. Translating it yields CASILGGTTDIQYF.

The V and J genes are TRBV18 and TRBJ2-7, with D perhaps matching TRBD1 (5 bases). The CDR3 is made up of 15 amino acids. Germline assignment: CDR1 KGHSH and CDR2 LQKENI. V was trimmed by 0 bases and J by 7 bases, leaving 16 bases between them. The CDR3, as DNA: TGTGCCAGCTCACCACCAAACTTGGGGCTGGGGGAGCAGTACTTC. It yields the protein CASSPPNLGLGEQYF.

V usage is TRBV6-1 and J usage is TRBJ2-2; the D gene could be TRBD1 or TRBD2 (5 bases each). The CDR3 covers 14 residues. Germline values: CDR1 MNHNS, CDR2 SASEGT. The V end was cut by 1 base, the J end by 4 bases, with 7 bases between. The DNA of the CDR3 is TGTGCCAGCAGTGAAGGGGGGAGCACCGGGGAGCTGTTTTTT. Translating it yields CASSEGGSTGELFF.

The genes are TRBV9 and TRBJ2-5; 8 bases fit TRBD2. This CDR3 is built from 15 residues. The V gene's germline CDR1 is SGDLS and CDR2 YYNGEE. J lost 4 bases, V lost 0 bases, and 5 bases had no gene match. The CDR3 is CASSVDRLAGETQYF. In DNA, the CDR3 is TGTGCCAGCAGCGTAGATCGCCTAGCGGGAGAGACCCAGTACTTC.

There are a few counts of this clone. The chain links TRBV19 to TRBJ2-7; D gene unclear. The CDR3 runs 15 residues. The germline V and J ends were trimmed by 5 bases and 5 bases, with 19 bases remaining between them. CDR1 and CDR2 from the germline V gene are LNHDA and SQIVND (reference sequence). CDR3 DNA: TGTGCCAGTAGTCGCCTCGACCCCAAAAGGGACGAGCAGTACTTC. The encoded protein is CASSRLDPKRDEQYF. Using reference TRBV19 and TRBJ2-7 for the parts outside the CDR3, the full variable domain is DGGITQSPKYLFRKEGQNVTLSCEQNLNHDAMYWYRQDPGQGLRLIYYSQIVNDFQKGDIAEGYSVSREKKESFPLTVTSAQKNPTAFYLCASSRLDPKRDEQYFGPGTRLTVT.

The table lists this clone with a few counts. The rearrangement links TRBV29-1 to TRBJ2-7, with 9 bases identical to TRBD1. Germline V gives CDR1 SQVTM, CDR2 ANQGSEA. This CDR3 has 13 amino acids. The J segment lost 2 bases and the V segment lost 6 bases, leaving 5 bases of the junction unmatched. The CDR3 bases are TGCAGCGTACCGGGACAGGGCCCCTACGAGCAGTACTTC. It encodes CSVPGQGPYEQYF.

The CDR3 bases are TGTGCCAGCAGCTTAGGGGTTGTGGGTGGCTACGAGCAGTACTTC. This codes for CASSLGVVGGYEQYF. The chain combines TRBV7-2 with TRBJ2-7; the D is unclear. The CDR3 loop spans 15 amino acids. V lost 1 base and J 3 bases, leaving 13 bases between the germline ends. Looked up from germline, CDR1 is SGHTA and CDR2 is FQGNSA.

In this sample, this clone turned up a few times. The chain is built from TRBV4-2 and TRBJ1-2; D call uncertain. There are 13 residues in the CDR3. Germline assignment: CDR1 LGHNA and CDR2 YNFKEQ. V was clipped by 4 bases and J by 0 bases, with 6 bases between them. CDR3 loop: CASSLPANYGYTF. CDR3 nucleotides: TGTGCCAGCAGCCTTCCAGCTAACTATGGCTACACCTTC.

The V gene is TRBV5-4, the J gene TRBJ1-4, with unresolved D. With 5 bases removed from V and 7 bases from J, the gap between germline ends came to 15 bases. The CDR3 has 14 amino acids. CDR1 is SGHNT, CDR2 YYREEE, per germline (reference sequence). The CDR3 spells CASSPGGRSEKLFF. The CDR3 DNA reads TGTGCCAGCAGTCCCGGAGGGCGAAGTGAAAAACTGTTTTTT.

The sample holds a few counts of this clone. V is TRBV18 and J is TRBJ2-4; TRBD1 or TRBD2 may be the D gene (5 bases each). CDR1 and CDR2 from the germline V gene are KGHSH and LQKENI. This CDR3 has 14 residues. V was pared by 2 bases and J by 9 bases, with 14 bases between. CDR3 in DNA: TGTGCCAGCTCACCAGAGGGGATCCGGGGCATTCAGTACTTC. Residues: CASSPEGIRGIQYF.

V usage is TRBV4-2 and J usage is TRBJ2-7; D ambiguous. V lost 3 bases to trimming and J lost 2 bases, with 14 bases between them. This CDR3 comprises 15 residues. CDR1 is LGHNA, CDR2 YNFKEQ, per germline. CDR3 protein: CASSQSRTVTYEQYF. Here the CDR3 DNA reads TGTGCCAGCAGCCAGAGTCGGACGGTCACCTACGAGCAGTACTTC.

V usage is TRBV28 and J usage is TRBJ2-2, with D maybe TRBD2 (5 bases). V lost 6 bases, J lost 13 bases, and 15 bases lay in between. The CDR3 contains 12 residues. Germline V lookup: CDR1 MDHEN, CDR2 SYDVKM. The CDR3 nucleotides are TGTGCCAGCAGCCCTCCCCCCGGAGGGCTGTTTTTT. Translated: CASSPPPGGLFF.

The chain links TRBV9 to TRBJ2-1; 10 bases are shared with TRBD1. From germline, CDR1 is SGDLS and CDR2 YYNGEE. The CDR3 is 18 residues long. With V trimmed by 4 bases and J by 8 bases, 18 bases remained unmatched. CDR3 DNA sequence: TGTGCCAGCAGCTACCGATTTTCTCCGGGACAGGGGCAGCATGAGCAGTTCTTC. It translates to CASSYRFSPGQGQHEQFF.

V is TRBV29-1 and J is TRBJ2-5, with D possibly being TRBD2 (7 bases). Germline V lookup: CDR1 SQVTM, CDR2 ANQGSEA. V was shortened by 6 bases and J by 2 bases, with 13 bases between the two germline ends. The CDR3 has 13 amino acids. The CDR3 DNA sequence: TGCAGCGTAACGGGGGGCCCACAAGAGACCCAGTACTTC. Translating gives CSVTGGPQETQYF.

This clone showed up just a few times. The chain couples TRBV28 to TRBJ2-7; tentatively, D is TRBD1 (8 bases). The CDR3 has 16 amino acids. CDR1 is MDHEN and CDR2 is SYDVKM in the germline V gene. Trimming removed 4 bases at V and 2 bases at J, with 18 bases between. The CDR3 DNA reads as TGTGCCAGCAGTTGGGAGGGACAGGTAAAAGCCTACGAGCAGTACTTC. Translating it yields CASSWEGQVKAYEQYF.

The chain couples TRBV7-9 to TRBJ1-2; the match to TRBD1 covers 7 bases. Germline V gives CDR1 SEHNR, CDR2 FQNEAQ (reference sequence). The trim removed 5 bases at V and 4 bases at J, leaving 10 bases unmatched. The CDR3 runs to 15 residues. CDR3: CASSPQGSGLYGYTF. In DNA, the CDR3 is TGTGCCAGCAGCCCACAGGGGAGCGGGCTCTATGGCTACACCTTC. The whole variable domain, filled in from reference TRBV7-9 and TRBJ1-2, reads DTGVSQNPRHKITKRGQNVTFRCDPISEHNRLYWYRQTLGQGPEFLTYFQNEAQLEKSRLLSDRFSAERPKGSFSTLEIQRTEQGDSAMYLCASSPQGSGLYGYTFGSGTRLTVV.

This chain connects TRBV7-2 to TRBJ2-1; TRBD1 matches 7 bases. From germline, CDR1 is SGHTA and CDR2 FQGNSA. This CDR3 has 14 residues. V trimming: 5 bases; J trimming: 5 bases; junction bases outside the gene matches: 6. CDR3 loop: CASSPSTGHNEQFF. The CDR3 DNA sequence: TGTGCCAGCAGCCCCTCGACAGGGCACAATGAGCAGTTCTTC.

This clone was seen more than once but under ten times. The CDR3 region is CASSRVPGANVLTF. The CDR3, as DNA: TGCGCCAGCAGCAGGGTACCTGGGGCCAACGTCCTGACTTTC. The V call is TRBV4-3, the J call TRBJ2-6; no reliable D call. This CDR3 contains 14 residues. The germline CDR1 and CDR2 sequences are LGHNA and YSLEER. V lost 5 bases and J 2 bases, leaving 7 bases between the germline ends.

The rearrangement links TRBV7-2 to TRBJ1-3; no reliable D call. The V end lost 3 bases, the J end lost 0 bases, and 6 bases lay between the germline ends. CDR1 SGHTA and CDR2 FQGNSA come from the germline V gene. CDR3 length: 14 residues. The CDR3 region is CASSFSFSGNTIYF. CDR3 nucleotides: TGTGCCAGCAGCTTCAGCTTCTCTGGAAACACCATATATTTT.

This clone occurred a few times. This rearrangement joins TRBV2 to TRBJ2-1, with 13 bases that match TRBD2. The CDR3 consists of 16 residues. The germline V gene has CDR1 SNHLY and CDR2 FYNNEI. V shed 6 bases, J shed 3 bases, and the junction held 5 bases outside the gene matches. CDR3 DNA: TGTGCCAGCAGAGAGACTAGCGGGGGGAACTACAATGAGCAGTTCTTC. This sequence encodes CASRETSGGNYNEQFF.